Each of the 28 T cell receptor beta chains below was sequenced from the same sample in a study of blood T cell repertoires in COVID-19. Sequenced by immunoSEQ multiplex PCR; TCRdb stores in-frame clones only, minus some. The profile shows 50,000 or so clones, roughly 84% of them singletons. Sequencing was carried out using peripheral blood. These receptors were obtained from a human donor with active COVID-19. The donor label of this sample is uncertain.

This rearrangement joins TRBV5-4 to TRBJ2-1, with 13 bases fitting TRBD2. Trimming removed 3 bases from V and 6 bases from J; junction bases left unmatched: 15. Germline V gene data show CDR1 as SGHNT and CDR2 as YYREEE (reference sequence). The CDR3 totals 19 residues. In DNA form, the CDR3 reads TGTGCCAGCAGCTCACTAGCGGGGGGGTCTTCGTTCACAGTCAATGAGCAGTTCTTC. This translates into CASSSLAGGSSFTVNEQFF.

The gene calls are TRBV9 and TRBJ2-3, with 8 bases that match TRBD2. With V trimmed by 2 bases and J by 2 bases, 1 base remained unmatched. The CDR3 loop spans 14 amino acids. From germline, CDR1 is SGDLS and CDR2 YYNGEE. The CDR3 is CASSVGGDTDTQYF. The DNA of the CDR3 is TGTGCCAGCAGCGTCGGGGGGGACACAGATACGCAGTATTTT.

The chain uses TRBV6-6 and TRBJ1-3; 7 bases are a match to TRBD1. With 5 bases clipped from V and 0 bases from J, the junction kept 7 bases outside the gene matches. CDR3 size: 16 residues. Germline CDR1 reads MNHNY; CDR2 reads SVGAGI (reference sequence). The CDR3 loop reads CASSRRDRNSGNTIYF. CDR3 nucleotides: TGTGCCAGCAGTCGTCGGGACAGAAACTCTGGAAACACCATATATTTT.

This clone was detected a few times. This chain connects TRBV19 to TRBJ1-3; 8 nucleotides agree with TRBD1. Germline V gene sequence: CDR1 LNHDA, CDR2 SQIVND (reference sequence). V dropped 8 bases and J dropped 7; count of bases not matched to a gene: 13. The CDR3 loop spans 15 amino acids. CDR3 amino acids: CASRSGTGSGNTIYF. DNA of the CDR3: TGTGCCAGTCGTTCCGGGACAGGATCCGGGAACACCATATATTTT.

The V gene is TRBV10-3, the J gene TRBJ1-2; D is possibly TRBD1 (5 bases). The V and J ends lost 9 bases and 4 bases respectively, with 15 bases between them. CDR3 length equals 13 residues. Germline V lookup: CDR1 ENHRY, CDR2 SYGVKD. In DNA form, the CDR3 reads TGTGCCATACAACGAGGGGACTTCTATGGCTACACCTTC. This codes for CAIQRGDFYGYTF.

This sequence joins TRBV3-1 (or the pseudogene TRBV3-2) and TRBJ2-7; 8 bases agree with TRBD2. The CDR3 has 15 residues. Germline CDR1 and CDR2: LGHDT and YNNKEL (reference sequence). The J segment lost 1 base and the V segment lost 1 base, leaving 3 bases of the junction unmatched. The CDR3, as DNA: TGTGCCAGCAGCCAAGCGGGGGGGGCTTCCTACGAGCAGTACTTC. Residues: CASSQAGGASYEQYF.

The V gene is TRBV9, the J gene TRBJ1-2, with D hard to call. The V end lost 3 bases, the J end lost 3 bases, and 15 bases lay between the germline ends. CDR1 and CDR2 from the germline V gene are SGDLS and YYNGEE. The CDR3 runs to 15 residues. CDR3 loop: CASSDKPGSHYGYTF. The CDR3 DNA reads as TGTGCCAGCAGCGACAAACCGGGAAGCCACTATGGCTACACCTTC.

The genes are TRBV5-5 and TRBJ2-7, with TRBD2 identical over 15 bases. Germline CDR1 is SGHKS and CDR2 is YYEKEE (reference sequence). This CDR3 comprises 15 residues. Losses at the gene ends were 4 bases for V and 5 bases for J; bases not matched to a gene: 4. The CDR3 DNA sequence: TGTGCCAGCAGCCGGACTAGCGGGGGGGCCCACGAGCAGTACTTC. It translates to CASSRTSGGAHEQYF. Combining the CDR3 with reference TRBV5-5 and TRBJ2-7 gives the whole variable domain DAGVTQSPTHLIKTRGQQVTLRCSPISGHKSVSWYQQVLGQGPQFIFQYYEKEERGRGNFPDRFSARQFPNYSSELNVNALLLGDSALYLCASSRTSGGAHEQYFGPGTRLTVT.

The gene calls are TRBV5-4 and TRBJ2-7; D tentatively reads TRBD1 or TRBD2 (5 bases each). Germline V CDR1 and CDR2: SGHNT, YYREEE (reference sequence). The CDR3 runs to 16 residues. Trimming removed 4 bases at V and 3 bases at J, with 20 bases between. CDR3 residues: CASSLGRPSGIYEQYF. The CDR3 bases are TGTGCCAGCAGCCTGGGGCGACCGTCGGGAATCTACGAGCAGTACTTC.

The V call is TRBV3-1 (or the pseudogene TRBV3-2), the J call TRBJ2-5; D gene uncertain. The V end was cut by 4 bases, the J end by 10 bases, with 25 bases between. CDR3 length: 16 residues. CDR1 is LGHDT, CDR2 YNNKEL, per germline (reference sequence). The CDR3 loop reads CASSPEPTARRYDQYF. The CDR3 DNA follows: TGTGCCAGCAGCCCCGAACCCACGGCTCGGCGGTACGACCAGTACTTC.

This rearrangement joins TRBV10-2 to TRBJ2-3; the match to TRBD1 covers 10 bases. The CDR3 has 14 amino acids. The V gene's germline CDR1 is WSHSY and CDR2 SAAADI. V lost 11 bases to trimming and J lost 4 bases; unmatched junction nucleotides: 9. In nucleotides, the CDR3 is TGCGCCGCCCGGGACAGGGGCCCAGCAGATACGCAGTATTTT. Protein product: CAARDRGPADTQYF.

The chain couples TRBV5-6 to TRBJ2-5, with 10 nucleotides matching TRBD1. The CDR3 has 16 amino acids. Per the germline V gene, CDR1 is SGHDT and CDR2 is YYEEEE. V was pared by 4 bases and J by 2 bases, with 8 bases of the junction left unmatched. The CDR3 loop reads CASSGPGQGQQETQYF. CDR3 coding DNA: TGTGCCAGCAGCGGTCCGGGACAGGGGCAGCAAGAGACCCAGTACTTC. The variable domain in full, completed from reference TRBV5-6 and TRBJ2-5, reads DAGVTQSPTHLIKTRGQQVTLRCSPKSGHDTVSWYQQALGQGPQFIFQYYEEEERQRGNFPDRFSGHQFPNYSSELNVNALLLGDSALYLCASSGPGQGQQETQYFGPGTRLLVL.

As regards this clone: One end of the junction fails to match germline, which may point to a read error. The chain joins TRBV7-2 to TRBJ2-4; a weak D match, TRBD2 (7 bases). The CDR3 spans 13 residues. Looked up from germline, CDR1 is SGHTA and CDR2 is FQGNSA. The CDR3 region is CASSRLEGGLKHF. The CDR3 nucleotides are TGTGCCAGCAGCCGACTAGAGGGGGGGCTCAAACACTTC.

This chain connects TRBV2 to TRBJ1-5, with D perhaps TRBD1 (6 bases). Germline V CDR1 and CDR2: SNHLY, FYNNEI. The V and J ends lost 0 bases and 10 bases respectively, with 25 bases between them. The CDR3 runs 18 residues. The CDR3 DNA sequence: TGTGCCAGCAGTGAAGCCAACAAACAGGGCGGGGGGGTTAATCCCCAGCATTTT. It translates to CASSEANKQGGGVNPQHF.

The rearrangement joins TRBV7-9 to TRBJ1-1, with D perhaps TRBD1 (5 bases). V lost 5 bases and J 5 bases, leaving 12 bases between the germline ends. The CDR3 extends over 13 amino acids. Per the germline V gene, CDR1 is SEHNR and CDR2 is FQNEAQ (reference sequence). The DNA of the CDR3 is TGTGCCAGCAGCCCGGGGGGACGGACTGAAGCTTTCTTT. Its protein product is CASSPGGRTEAFF.

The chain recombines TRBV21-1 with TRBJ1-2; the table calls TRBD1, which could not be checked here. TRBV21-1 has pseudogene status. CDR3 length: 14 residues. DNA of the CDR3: TGTGCCAGCAGCAGCCGCCAGGGCAACTATGGCTACACCTTC. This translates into CASSSRQGNYGYTF.

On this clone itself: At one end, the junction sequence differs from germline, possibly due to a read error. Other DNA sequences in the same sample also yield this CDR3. CDR3 nucleotide sequence: TGTGCCAGTAGTGGACAGGGTGCTTACAATGAACAGTTCTTC. Translating it yields CASSGQGAYNEQFF. The chain joins TRBV19 to TRBJ2-1; TRBD1 aligns across 8 bases. Germline CDR1 LNHDA, CDR2 SQIVND (reference sequence). CDR3 length: 14 residues.

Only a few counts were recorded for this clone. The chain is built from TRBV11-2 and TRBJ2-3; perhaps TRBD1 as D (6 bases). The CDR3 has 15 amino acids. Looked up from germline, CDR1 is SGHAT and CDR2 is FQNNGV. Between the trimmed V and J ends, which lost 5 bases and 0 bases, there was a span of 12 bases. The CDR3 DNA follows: TGTGCCAGCAGCCGCGTAGGACAGAGCACAGATACGCAGTATTTT. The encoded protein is CASSRVGQSTDTQYF.

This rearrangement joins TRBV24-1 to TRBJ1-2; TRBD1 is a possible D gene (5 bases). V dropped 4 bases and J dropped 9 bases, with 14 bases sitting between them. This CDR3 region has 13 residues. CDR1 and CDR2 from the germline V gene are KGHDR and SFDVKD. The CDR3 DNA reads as TGTGCCACCAGTGAACCCGGGGGAAGGAGCTACACCTTC. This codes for CATSEPGGRSYTF.

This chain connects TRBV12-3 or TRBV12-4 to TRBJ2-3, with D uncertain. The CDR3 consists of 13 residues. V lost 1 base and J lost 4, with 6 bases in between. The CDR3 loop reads CASSLGLADTQYF. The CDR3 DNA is TGTGCCAGCAGTTTAGGTTTAGCAGATACGCAGTATTTT.

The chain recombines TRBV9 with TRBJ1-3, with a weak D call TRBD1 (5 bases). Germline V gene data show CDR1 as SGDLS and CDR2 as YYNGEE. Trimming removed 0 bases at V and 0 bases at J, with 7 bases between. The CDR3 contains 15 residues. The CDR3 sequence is CASSVGQSSGNTIYF. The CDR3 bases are TGTGCCAGCAGCGTAGGACAGAGCTCTGGAAACACCATATATTTT.

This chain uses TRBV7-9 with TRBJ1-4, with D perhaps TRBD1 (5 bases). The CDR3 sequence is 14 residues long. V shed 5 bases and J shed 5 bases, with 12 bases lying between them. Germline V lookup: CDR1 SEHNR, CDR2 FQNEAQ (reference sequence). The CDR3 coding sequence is TGTGCCAGCAGCCACGCTTCAGGGAATGAAAAACTGTTTTTT. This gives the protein CASSHASGNEKLFF.

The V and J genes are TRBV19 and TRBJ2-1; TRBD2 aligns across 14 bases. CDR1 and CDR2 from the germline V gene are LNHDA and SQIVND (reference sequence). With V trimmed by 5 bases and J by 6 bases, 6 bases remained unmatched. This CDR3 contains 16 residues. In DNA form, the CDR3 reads TGTGCCAGTAGTTCCCGACTAGCGGGGGGGCTCAATGAGCAGTTCTTC. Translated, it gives CASSSRLAGGLNEQFF.

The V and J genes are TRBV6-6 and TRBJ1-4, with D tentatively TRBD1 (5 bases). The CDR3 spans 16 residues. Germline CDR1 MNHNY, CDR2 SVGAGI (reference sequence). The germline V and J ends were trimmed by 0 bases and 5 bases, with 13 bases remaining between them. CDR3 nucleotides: TGTGCCAGCAGTTACTCGGCTTACAGGAAAAATGAAAAACTGTTTTTT. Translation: CASSYSAYRKNEKLFF.

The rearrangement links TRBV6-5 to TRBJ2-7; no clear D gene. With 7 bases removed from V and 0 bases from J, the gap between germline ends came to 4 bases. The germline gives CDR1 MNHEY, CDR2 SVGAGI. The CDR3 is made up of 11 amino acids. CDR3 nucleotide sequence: TGTGCCAGCAAGCACTCCTACGAGCAGTACTTC. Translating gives CASKHSYEQYF.

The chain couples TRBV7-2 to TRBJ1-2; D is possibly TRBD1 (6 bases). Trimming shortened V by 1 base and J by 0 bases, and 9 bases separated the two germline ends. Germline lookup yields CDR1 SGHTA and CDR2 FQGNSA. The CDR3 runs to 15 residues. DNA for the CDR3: TGTGCCAGCAGCTTAGTAACAGGGTCTAACTATGGCTACACCTTC. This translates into CASSLVTGSNYGYTF.

CDR3 bases: TGCGCCAGCAGCCCTGGGGGGGGGATGGGGCACAATGAGCAGTTCTTC. Translation: CASSPGGGMGHNEQFF. The genes are TRBV5-1 and TRBJ2-1, with 7 positions matching TRBD2. The V and J ends lost 4 bases and 5 bases, in that order; junction bases with no gene match: 12. The CDR3 runs 16 residues. Germline CDR1 reads SGHRS; CDR2 reads YFSETQ.

CDR3 amino acids: CASKANGGAGETQYF. CDR3 DNA sequence: TGTGCCAGCAAAGCTAACGGGGGGGCGGGAGAGACCCAGTACTTC. V is TRBV2 and J is TRBJ2-5; 8 bases match TRBD2. The CDR3 has 15 amino acids. Germline V gene lookup returns CDR1 SNHLY and CDR2 FYNNEI. V was pared by 7 bases and J by 4 bases, with 11 bases of the junction left unmatched.